Listed below are T cell receptor beta chains from one sample, sequenced in a study of blood T cells in healthy people across ages. Using its own MiXCR run on the 5' RACE reads, TCRdb lists one record per CDR3 protein. The repertoire holds approximately 1,000,000 distinct CDR3 sequences, with 35% to 50% as singletons. Material for sequencing was blood. These receptors were taken from a woman aged 55-69 years in good health. The CDR3 runs from the conserved cysteine through the conserved F or W. Expanded clones get a size class; other rows say once, few or many, or leave the size out.

abundance	v_gene	j_gene	CDR3aa
-	TRBV27	TRBJ2-4	CASSEVGTGGIQYF
few	TRBV24-1	TRBJ2-5	CATSEPGQGIETQYF
-	TRBV29-1	TRBJ2-1	CSSAGGSYNEQVF
-	TRBV18	-	CASSPSGGTRDEQYF
-	TRBV9	TRBJ2-3	CASSVVDSFGTDTQYF
-	TRBV29-1	TRBJ2-1	CSLREVAGNEQFF
few	TRBV7-6	TRBJ2-1	CASSSDFGASGAYNEQFF
few	TRBV27	TRBJ2-7	CASSPHQGLAGGSYEQYF
-	TRBV14	TRBJ1-2	CASSPSRVGGYTF
many	TRBV14	TRBJ2-1	CASSQVYGEGLIDEQFF
-	TRBV12-3/TRBV12-4	TRBJ1-2	CASTVRGGRGRNGYTF
-	TRBV6-5	TRBJ2-7	CASSYRRLSSYEQYF
few	TRBV3-1	TRBJ2-5	CASSRGGRPQETQYF
-	TRBV15	TRBJ2-1	CATSKEGPYNEQFF
few	TRBV2	TRBJ2-3	CATGTSGIADTQYF
few	TRBV29-1	TRBJ1-1	CSVVRPLVADAFF
-	TRBV12-3/TRBV12-4	TRBJ2-3	CASTPSPGIGADTQYF
-	TRBV14	TRBJ2-3	CASSQDGQGSDTQYF
few	TRBV7-9	TRBJ2-3	CASTLAVGTDTQYF
-	TRBV12-3/TRBV12-4	TRBJ2-5	CVSSFGGGTSYNEQYF
many	TRBV20-1	TRBJ2-4	CSARDLAYEGMDIQYF
-	TRBV6-5	TRBJ1-1	CAGGKGLNTEAFF
-	TRBV5-6	TRBJ2-1	CASRGGLAGDLFF
-	TRBV9	TRBJ2-7	CASSTRRAYEQYF
-	TRBV29-1	TRBJ2-1	CSAGGLAGGPSYNEQFF
-	TRBV20-1	TRBJ2-3	CSARTGAPTLSTDTQYF
-	TRBV20-1	TRBJ2-3	CSAREALAGPDTQYF
few	TRBV5-1	-	CASSPGLAGSYNEQYF
few	TRBV9	TRBJ2-5	CASSVVGGPQETQYF
-	TRBV7-9	TRBJ1-4	CASSAGHPTNEKLFF
once	TRBV20-1	TRBJ2-5	CSAVNVGETQYF
-	TRBV29-1	TRBJ2-7	CSAWESYEQYF
few	TRBV4-1	TRBJ2-1	CASSFRQGATNEQFF
-	TRBV10-1	TRBJ2-5	CASSAVGRGEEGSAYF
-	TRBV12-5	TRBJ2-6	CASGSWTGQETGANALTF
few	TRBV12-3/TRBV12-4	TRBJ2-1	CASSSGTGDEQFF
few	TRBV12-3/TRBV12-4	TRBJ2-7	CASSFGQPTYEQYF
-	TRBV7-3	TRBJ2-3	CASSLQLAYTDTQYF
few	TRBV13	TRBJ2-7	CASSLGFASGTHEQYF
-	TRBV23-1	TRBJ2-1	CASSQSAGVNPYNEQFF
-	TRBV12-3/TRBV12-4	TRBJ1-6	CASSFGQVGSPLHF
-	TRBV11-2	TRBJ2-6	CASSPLPTGANVLTF
few	TRBV28	TRBJ2-6	CASSSYPGAGANVLTF
-	TRBV11-2	TRBJ2-5	CASRASGRANEQYF
few	TRBV15	TRBJ2-4	CATSGGAKNIQYF
-	TRBV10-1	TRBJ2-1	CASSEGQDNEQFF